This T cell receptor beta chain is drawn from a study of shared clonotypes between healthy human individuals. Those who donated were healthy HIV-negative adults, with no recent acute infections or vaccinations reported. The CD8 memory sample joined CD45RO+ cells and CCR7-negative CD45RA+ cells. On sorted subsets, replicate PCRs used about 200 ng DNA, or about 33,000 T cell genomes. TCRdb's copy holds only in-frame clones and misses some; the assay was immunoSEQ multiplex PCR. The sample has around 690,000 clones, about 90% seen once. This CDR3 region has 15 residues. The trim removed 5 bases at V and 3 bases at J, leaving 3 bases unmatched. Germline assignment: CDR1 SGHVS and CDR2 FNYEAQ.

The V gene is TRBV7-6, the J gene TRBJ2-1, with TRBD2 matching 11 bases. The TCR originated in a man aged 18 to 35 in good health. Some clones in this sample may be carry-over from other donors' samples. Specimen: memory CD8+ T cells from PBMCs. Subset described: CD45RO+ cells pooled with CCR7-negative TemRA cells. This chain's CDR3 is CASSRGTSGYNEQFF. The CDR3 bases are TGTGCCAGCAGCCGTGGGACTAGCGGCTACAATGAGCAGTTCTTC.